These 21 T cell receptor beta chains were sequenced from one sample in a study of T cells in Graves' hyperthyroidism and ophthalmopathy. Amplification of TCR beta CDR3 regions used RNA as the template. HTBI primers drove first-round RT-PCR of the TCR CDR3. Each CDR3 protein is one row after TCRdb ran MiXCR on the multiplex PCR reads. Of 300,000 to 450,000 distinct CDR3 sequences listed, about 14% are singletons. The sequenced sample consisted of blood. Every receptor here comes from a woman aged 55-70 years with Graves' hyperthyroidism.

This clonotype was seen a few times. The rearrangement joins TRBV27 to TRBJ2-3; D remains unclear. Germline CDR1 and CDR2: MNHEY and SMNVEV (reference sequence). V was clipped by 3 bases and J by 4 bases, with 8 bases between them. The CDR3 runs to 13 residues. In nucleotides, the CDR3 is TGTGCCAGCAGTTTGCAGTCATCAGATACGCAGTATTTT. This codes for CASSLQSSDTQYF.

The table lists this clonotype with many counts. The chain carries TRBV28 and TRBJ2-7; 7 nucleotides agree with TRBD1. CDR1 MDHEN and CDR2 SYDVKM come from the germline V gene. The junction had 7 bases not matched to a gene; V was cut back by 6 bases and J by 2 bases. The CDR3 length is 14 residues. The CDR3 coding sequence is TGTGCCAGCAGCCCCGACAGGGCGCCCTACGAGCAGTACTTC. It yields the protein CASSPDRAPYEQYF.

The V call is TRBV19, the J call TRBJ1-1, with D hard to call. With 7 bases removed from V and 4 bases from J, the gap between germline ends came to 19 bases. There are 15 residues in the CDR3. CDR1 LNHDA and CDR2 SQIVND come from the germline V gene (reference sequence). CDR3 protein: CASTTKTGRSTEAFF. The CDR3 bases are TGTGCCAGTACCACAAAGACGGGGAGATCCACTGAAGCTTTCTTT.

This clonotype was found many times. The chain is built from TRBV24-1 and TRBJ2-7; TRBD1 aligns across 9 bases. Looked up from germline, CDR1 is KGHDR and CDR2 is SFDVKD. The CDR3 loop spans 13 amino acids. V was clipped by 3 bases and J by 5 bases; unmatched bases: 1. The CDR3 DNA sequence: TGTGCCACCAGTGATAGGACAGGGGACGAGCAGTACTTC. It is translated as CATSDRTGDEQYF.

This clonotype was recorded at least ten times. The rearrangement links TRBV6-1 to TRBJ2-5; D gene ambiguous. Trimming took 6 bases from V and 5 from J, leaving 10 bases between them. Germline CDR1 and CDR2: MNHNS and SASEGT. This CDR3 has 12 residues. The CDR3 nucleotides are TGTGCCAGCAGGGGATCTGGGGAGACCCAGTACTTC. It encodes CASRGSGETQYF.

At least ten counts were recorded for this clonotype. The rearrangement links TRBV11-2 to TRBJ1-2; D is unclear. Germline V gene lookup returns CDR1 SGHAT and CDR2 FQNNGV. The ends were cut back, 1 base at V and 4 bases at J, with 13 bases in the middle. The CDR3 contains 15 residues. CDR3 sequence reads: CASSLGVSGVYGYTF. In DNA, the CDR3 is TGTGCCAGCAGCTTAGGGGTGTCTGGGGTCTATGGCTACACCTTC.

The sample holds many counts of this clonotype. The V gene is TRBV11-3, the J gene TRBJ2-1; 9 nucleotides agree with TRBD2. The CDR3 extends over 15 amino acids. The germline gives CDR1 SGHNT, CDR2 YENEEA. J gave up 10 bases and V 5 bases, and 12 bases lay outside the gene matches. DNA for the CDR3: TGTGCCAGCAGCCCACGGACTAGCGAGGGGGACGAGCAGTTCTTC. Translated, it gives CASSPRTSEGDEQFF.

At least ten counts were recorded for this clonotype. The genes are TRBV11-2 and TRBJ1-1; 12 nucleotides line up with TRBD1. This CDR3 is built from 16 residues. The germline V gene encodes CDR1 SGHAT and CDR2 FQNNGV. Trimming cost V 4 bases and J 3 bases; bases outside gene matches: 6. This CDR3 reads CASSSGQGARYTEAFF. CDR3 coding DNA: TGTGCCAGCAGCTCGGGACAGGGGGCGCGATACACTGAAGCTTTCTTT.

This sequence joins TRBV7-2 and TRBJ2-7, with 7 bases aligning to TRBD1. The V gene's germline CDR1 is SGHTA and CDR2 FQGNSA. Losses at the gene ends were 2 bases for V and 2 bases for J; bases not matched to a gene: 6. This CDR3 is built from 15 residues. In nucleotides, the CDR3 is TGTGCCAGCAGCTTACGCCGGGACAGAGCCTACGAGCAGTACTTC. Translated: CASSLRRDRAYEQYF.

This clonotype showed up many times. The chain employs TRBV7-9 and TRBJ2-7; D is possibly TRBD2 (5 bases). Germline V gene data show CDR1 as SEHNR and CDR2 as FQNEAQ (reference sequence). Trimming pared 0 bases from V and 0 bases from J, leaving 15 bases between. This CDR3 is built from 17 residues. The CDR3 loop is CASSLAGGPRSSYEQYF. The CDR3 nucleotides read TGTGCCAGCAGCTTAGCAGGCGGGCCCAGGAGCTCCTACGAGCAGTACTTC.

This clonotype was seen repeatedly, ten times or more. This chain uses TRBV20-1 with TRBJ1-3, with D perhaps matching TRBD1 (5 bases). The ends were cut back, 0 bases at V and 0 bases at J, with 12 bases in the middle. Germline V gives CDR1 DFQATT, CDR2 SNEGSKA (reference sequence). The CDR3 consists of 16 residues. The CDR3 DNA is TGCAGTGCTAGAGATCGTAGGGGCTCCTCTGGAAACACCATATATTTT. It is translated as CSARDRRGSSGNTIYF.

In its sample, this clonotype was seen a few times. A junction boundary mismatches the germline segment, possibly from a read error. The CDR3 reads CASSQGTAPGLALNEQFF. The CDR3 DNA reads TGTGCCAGCAGTCAAGGGACAGCCCCGGGACTAGCGTTAAATGAGCAGTTCTTC. The V and J genes are TRBV14 and TRBJ2-1, with TRBD2 matching over 10 bases. The CDR3 runs to 18 residues. From germline, CDR1 is SGHDN and CDR2 FVKESK.

This clonotype was recorded many times. V and J are TRBV6-1 and TRBJ2-3; unclear D gene. CDR3 length: 17 residues. V lost 0 bases and J lost 0, with 13 bases in between. Germline V gene data show CDR1 as MNHNS and CDR2 as SASEGT. CDR3 nucleotide sequence: TGTGCCAGCAGTGAAGCATCAGCGTTCTCTAGCACAGATACGCAGTATTTT. Translation: CASSEASAFSSTDTQYF.

This chain joins TRBV12-3 or TRBV12-4 and TRBJ1-1; unclear D gene. The CDR3 has 13 amino acids. V lost 3 bases and J 2 bases, leaving 7 bases between the germline ends. CDR3: CASSLMTNTEAFF. The CDR3 coding sequence is TGTGCCAGCAGTTTGATGACAAACACTGAAGCTTTCTTT.

The genes are TRBV19 and TRBJ2-3, with D perhaps TRBD2 (5 bases). V dropped 8 bases and J dropped 0 bases, with 9 bases sitting between them. Germline loops: CDR1 LNHDA, CDR2 SQIVND (reference sequence). The CDR3 consists of 13 residues. CDR3 region: CASGRTSTDTQYF. The CDR3 coding sequence is TGTGCCAGTGGGCGGACTAGCACAGATACGCAGTATTTT.

The chain employs TRBV7-9 and TRBJ1-3, with D uncertain. Looked up from germline, CDR1 is SEHNR and CDR2 is FQNEAQ (reference sequence). V was cut by 7 bases and J by 0 bases, with 19 bases left in between. The CDR3 extends over 17 amino acids. This CDR3 is CASTVGRTPSSGNTIYF. The CDR3 region has the DNA TGTGCCAGCACCGTCGGACGGACGCCTAGCTCTGGAAACACCATATATTTT.

Ten or more counts support this clonotype. The V gene is TRBV20-1, the J gene TRBJ1-6; 10 nucleotides match TRBD1. This CDR3 has 15 amino acids. With V trimmed by 0 bases and J by 10 bases, 6 bases remained unmatched. Germline values: CDR1 DFQATT, CDR2 SNEGSKA (reference sequence). The CDR3 DNA follows: TGCAGTGCTAGAGATTTGGGGACAGGGGCATCACCCCTCCACTTT. It encodes CSARDLGTGASPLHF.

This clonotype was recorded at least ten times. The chain combines TRBV14 with TRBJ2-5; 11 bases map to TRBD2. The germline V gene encodes CDR1 SGHDN and CDR2 FVKESK. Trimming cost V 0 bases and J 5 bases; bases outside gene matches: 11. This CDR3 contains 18 residues. The CDR3 loop reads CASSQETWLAGGGETQYF. The DNA of the CDR3 is TGTGCCAGCAGCCAAGAAACGTGGCTAGCGGGAGGAGGGGAGACCCAGTACTTC.

At least ten counts were recorded for this clonotype. The chain uses TRBV12-3 or TRBV12-4 and TRBJ2-2; TRBD1 might be the D (6 bases). This CDR3 is built from 14 residues. V shed 9 bases and J shed 2 bases, with 13 bases lying between them. The CDR3 loop reads CASAWGRNTGELFF. CDR3 bases: TGTGCCAGTGCGTGGGGGCGAAACACCGGGGAGCTGTTTTTT.

This clonotype appeared many times. V and J are TRBV5-1 and TRBJ1-1, with 12 nucleotides matching TRBD1. With V trimmed by 4 bases and J by 3 bases, 4 bases remained unmatched. This CDR3 comprises 15 residues. Germline CDR1 SGHRS, CDR2 YFSETQ. The CDR3: CASSPGQGADTEAFF. CDR3 sequence (DNA): TGCGCCAGCAGCCCGGGACAGGGGGCGGACACTGAAGCTTTCTTT.

This chain uses TRBV6-6 with TRBJ2-7, with 8 bases fitting TRBD1. In germline, CDR1 is MNHNY, CDR2 SVGAGI (reference sequence). With V trimmed by 0 bases and J by 5 bases, 9 bases remained unmatched. The CDR3 extends over 16 amino acids. For the CDR3, the DNA is TGTGCCAGCAGTTACTCGATTGGACAGGGCGCCCACGAGCAGTACTTC. This codes for CASSYSIGQGAHEQYF.